This TCR beta chain came from a study of blood T cells in healthy people across ages. Notes on the study in general: Diversity figures derived from one million T cells were judged to underestimate the true value. The donors' CMV status was not determined, possibly confounding changes in expanded clonotypes.

It was with a sample-barcoded 5' primer and a J-beta primer mix that a second PCR of roughly 6 to 11 cycles was run. One entry per CDR3 protein, called by TCRdb with MiXCR from the 5' RACE reads. The sample consists of approximately 780,000 distinct CDR3 sequences, roughly 24% of them appearing once. Regarding this clonotype: The target antigen is unknown.

The V gene's germline CDR1 is PRHDT and CDR2 FYEKMQ (reference sequence). Trimming took off 4 bases at V and 6 bases at J, with 12 bases between the two ends. This CDR3 region has 13 residues. These same data were also listed under a study on T cells of mothers and their children.

The chain employs TRBV13 and TRBJ1-2; a weak D match, TRBD1 (6 bases). The TCR was taken from a boy aged 10-17 years in good health. The sequenced sample consisted of blood. This CDR3 is CASSSTGTDGYTF. CDR3 DNA sequence: TGTGCCAGCAGCTCTACAGGGACGGATGGCTACACCTTC.